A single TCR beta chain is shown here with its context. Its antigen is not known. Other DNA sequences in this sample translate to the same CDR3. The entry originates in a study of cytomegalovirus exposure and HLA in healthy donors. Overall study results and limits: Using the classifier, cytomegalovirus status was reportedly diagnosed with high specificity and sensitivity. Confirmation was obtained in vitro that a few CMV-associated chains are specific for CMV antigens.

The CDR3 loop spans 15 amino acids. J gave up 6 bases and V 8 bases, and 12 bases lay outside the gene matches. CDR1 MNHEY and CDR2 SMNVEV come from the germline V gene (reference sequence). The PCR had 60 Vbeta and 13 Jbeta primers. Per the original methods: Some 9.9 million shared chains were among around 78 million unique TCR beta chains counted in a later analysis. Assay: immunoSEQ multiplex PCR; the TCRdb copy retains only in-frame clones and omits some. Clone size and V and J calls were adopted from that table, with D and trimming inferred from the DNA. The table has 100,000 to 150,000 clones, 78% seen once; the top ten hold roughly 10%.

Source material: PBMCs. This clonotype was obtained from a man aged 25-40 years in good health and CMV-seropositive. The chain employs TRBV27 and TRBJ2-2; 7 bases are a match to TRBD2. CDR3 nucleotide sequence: TGTGCCAGCCTCGGGGGGTGGAGAGGATCCGGGGAGCTGTTTTTT. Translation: CASLGGWRGSGELFF.